Each of the 29 T cell receptor beta chains below was sequenced from the same sample in a study of human T cells and chemical hapten exposure. In TCRdb, the RACE reads were re-called with MiXCR into one record per CDR3 protein. Of 50,000 to 60,000 distinct CDR3 sequences detected, around 12% appear once; the ten largest clones hold roughly 2.4%. Stated time point: patch test 3, about 24 weeks after DPC sensitization. Treatment here: therapeutic diphenylcyclopropenone sensitization with weekly scalp DPC. Sequences were derived from whole blood, sampled in connection with sensitization to the hapten diphenylcyclopropenone (DPC). Receptors were obtained from a man in his thirties or forties with alopecia areata. Some clones in this sample may be carry-over from other donors' samples.

The rearrangement uses TRBV5-1 and TRBJ2-1, with a weak D call TRBD1 (6 bases). Deletions cut 4 bases from V and 8 bases from J, with 19 bases between. Germline lookup yields CDR1 SGHRS and CDR2 YFSETQ. This CDR3 has 15 amino acids. This chain's CDR3 is CASSLGNTGLYEQFF. The CDR3 nucleotides read TGCGCCAGCAGCCTCGGCAATACAGGGTTGTATGAGCAGTTCTTC.

The sample holds many counts of this clonotype. V and J are TRBV10-3 and TRBJ2-5; D is possibly TRBD1 (5 bases). V lost 0 bases to trimming and J lost 1 base, with 6 bases between them. This CDR3 spans 14 amino acids. Germline V gives CDR1 ENHRY, CDR2 SYGVKD. CDR3 loop: CAISESGAQETQYF. CDR3 bases: TGTGCCATCAGTGAGTCTGGGGCCCAAGAGACCCAGTACTTC.

This rearrangement joins TRBV29-1 to TRBJ2-7, with 14 bases that match TRBD2. The CDR3 loop spans 15 amino acids. Germline V gene lookup returns CDR1 SQVTM and CDR2 ANQGSEA. J gave up 0 bases and V 4 bases, and 2 bases lay outside the gene matches. CDR3 coding DNA: TGCAGCGTTGGGACTAGCGGGGGGACCTCCTACGAGCAGTACTTC. It encodes CSVGTSGGTSYEQYF.

This clonotype was seen ten or more times. The chain has TRBV20-1 and TRBJ1-4; perhaps TRBD1 as D (6 bases). Trimming took 7 bases from V and 17 from J, leaving 17 bases between them. The CDR3 loop spans 10 amino acids. Germline V gives CDR1 DFQATT, CDR2 SNEGSKA (reference sequence). CDR3 DNA sequence: TGCAGTGTTCAAACCGGGACATTATTTTTT. Its protein product is CSVQTGTLFF.

This clonotype was seen repeatedly, ten times or more. This chain connects TRBV9 to TRBJ2-2, with D perhaps being TRBD1 or TRBD2 (6 bases each). The CDR3 extends over 16 amino acids. With 2 bases removed from V and 2 bases from J, the gap between germline ends came to 13 bases. From germline, CDR1 is SGDLS and CDR2 YYNGEE. In DNA form, the CDR3 reads TGTGCCAGCAGCGTCGACGGGGGCCGCAACACCGGGGAGCTGTTTTTT. Translating it yields CASSVDGGRNTGELFF.

CDR3: CSVESWDRGSYNEQFF. DNA for the CDR3: TGCAGCGTTGAAAGCTGGGACAGGGGGTCCTACAATGAGCAGTTCTTC. The chain carries TRBV29-1 and TRBJ2-1, with TRBD1 matching 11 bases. This CDR3 is built from 16 residues. Trimming removed 2 bases from V and 1 base from J; junction bases left unmatched: 4. Looked up from germline, CDR1 is SQVTM and CDR2 is ANQGSEA.

At least ten counts were recorded for this clonotype. The J gene is TRBJ2-3, the V gene TRBV7-9; 10 bases fit TRBD2. Germline-derived CDR1 and CDR2 are SEHNR and FQNEAQ (reference sequence). CDR3 size: 19 residues. V gave up 7 bases and J gave up 0 bases; unmatched junction bases: 16. In DNA form, the CDR3 reads TGTGCCAGCACCCAGTGGGCTAGCGGGGGCCCATTTAGCACAGATACGCAGTATTTT. Translated, it gives CASTQWASGGPFSTDTQYF.

The V gene is TRBV4-3, the J gene TRBJ2-1; 7 nucleotides line up with TRBD1. There are 17 residues in the CDR3. The V gene's germline CDR1 is LGHNA and CDR2 YSLEER. With V trimmed by 2 bases and J by 8 bases, 15 bases remained unmatched. CDR3 residues: CASSQIGQEDRGDEQFF. For the CDR3, the DNA is TGCGCCAGCAGCCAAATTGGACAGGAGGATAGAGGGGATGAGCAGTTCTTC.

The chain uses TRBV4-1 and TRBJ1-3; no reliable D call. From germline, CDR1 is MGHRA and CDR2 YSYEKL. Trimming stripped 4 bases from V and 2 bases from J, with 18 bases between. This CDR3 has 17 residues. The CDR3 here is CASSRGVSGFTGNTIYF. The CDR3, as DNA: TGCGCCAGCAGCCGAGGTGTCTCGGGTTTTACTGGAAACACCATATATTTT.

The chain uses TRBV7-8 and TRBJ1-1; D unclear. The CDR3 contains 15 residues. CDR1 SGHVS and CDR2 FQNEAQ come from the germline V gene. Trimming cost V 0 bases and J 1 base, with 9 bases left between them. DNA of the CDR3: TGTGCCAGCAGCTTAGCCGGGGTTTCGAACACTGAAGCTTTCTTT. Protein sequence: CASSLAGVSNTEAFF.

The rearrangement uses TRBV10-3 and TRBJ1-5, with 9 bases matching TRBD1. The germline V gene encodes CDR1 ENHRY and CDR2 SYGVKD. CDR3 length: 13 amino acids. The trim removed 4 bases at V and 9 bases at J, leaving 4 bases unmatched. CDR3 in amino acids: CAISGTGERPQHF. CDR3 sequence (DNA): TGTGCCATCAGTGGGACAGGGGAAAGGCCCCAGCATTTT.

J is TRBJ1-1 and V is TRBV5-1; tentative D call: TRBD1 (6 bases). Germline V gene lookup returns CDR1 SGHRS and CDR2 YFSETQ. V shed 2 bases and J shed 1 base, with 9 bases lying between them. CDR3 length: 14 amino acids. CDR3 coding DNA: TGCGCCAGCAGCTTAACCAGGGGGAACACTGAAGCTTTCTTT. Its protein product is CASSLTRGNTEAFF.

This clonotype turned up a few times. The V gene is TRBV11-3, the J gene TRBJ2-1; tentatively, D is TRBD1 (6 bases). CDR1 SGHNT and CDR2 YENEEA come from the germline V gene. The CDR3 extends over 15 amino acids. The V gene lost 5 bases and the J gene lost 0 bases, with 11 bases spanning the gap. CDR3 bases: TGTGCCAGCAGCCCAGACAGGAGCTCCTACAATGAGCAGTTCTTC. Its protein is CASSPDRSSYNEQFF.

This clonotype was observed many times. V usage is TRBV24-1 and J usage is TRBJ2-5; D remains ambiguous. Germline V gene data show CDR1 as KGHDR and CDR2 as SFDVKD. The length of the CDR3 is 13 residues. Deletions cut 4 bases from V and 5 bases from J, with 10 bases between. CDR3 residues: CATSEGSTETQYF. The DNA for the CDR3 is TGTGCCACCAGTGAGGGGTCTACGGAGACCCAGTACTTC.

This clonotype has ten or more counts. The chain is built from TRBV7-9 and TRBJ1-4; TRBD1 matches 7 bases. This CDR3 spans 14 amino acids. J lost 3 bases, V lost 3 bases, and 1 base had no gene match. CDR1 is SEHNR and CDR2 is FQNEAQ in the germline V gene (reference sequence). The CDR3, as DNA: TGTGCCAGCAGCTTGACAGGGTCTAATGAAAAACTGTTTTTT. Its protein product is CASSLTGSNEKLFF.

Only a few counts were recorded for this clonotype. V is TRBV20-1 and J is TRBJ2-5, with 10 bases identical to TRBD1. CDR1 and CDR2 (germline): DFQATT, SNEGSKA (reference sequence). Germline trimming cut 7 bases from V and 4 bases from J; bases unmatched to any gene: 6. The CDR3 runs 13 residues. The CDR3, as DNA: TGCAGTGGGGCGGGACAGGGGAGAGAGACCCAGTACTTC. It translates to CSGAGQGRETQYF.

This clonotype was seen many times. The chain couples TRBV12-3 or TRBV12-4 to TRBJ2-1; 8 bases agree with TRBD2. The CDR3 consists of 17 residues. Germline trimming cut 7 bases from V and 6 bases from J; bases unmatched to any gene: 17. The CDR3 loop reads CASTPKGRGVAINEQFF. As DNA, the CDR3 is TGTGCCAGCACCCCGAAGGGGCGGGGGGTAGCGATCAATGAGCAGTTCTTC.

There are a few counts of this clonotype. The genes are TRBV7-9 and TRBJ1-1; D remains unclear. Germline CDR1 SEHNR, CDR2 FQNEAQ (reference sequence). Trimming took 3 bases from V and 1 from J, leaving 3 bases between them. CDR3 length equals 12 residues. CDR3 loop: CASSFENTEAFF. The DNA for the CDR3 is TGTGCCAGCAGCTTCGAGAACACTGAAGCTTTCTTT.

The chain combines TRBV6-1 with TRBJ2-5; D is ambiguous. Germline V CDR1 and CDR2: MNHNS, SASEGT. CDR3 length equals 14 residues. Trimming stripped 4 bases from V and 1 base from J, with 10 bases between. In nucleotides, the CDR3 is TGTGCCAGCAGTGTAGACACCACCCAAGAGACCCAGTACTTC. Its translation is CASSVDTTQETQYF.

The chain uses TRBV6-6 and TRBJ1-5, with a weak D call TRBD1 (5 bases). The length of the CDR3 is 18 residues. Trimming shortened V by 0 bases and J by 0 bases, and 15 bases separated the two germline ends. The germline CDR1 and CDR2 sequences are MNHNY and SVGAGI (reference sequence). CDR3 sequence reads: CASSYSTAGSYSNQPQHF. The DNA for the CDR3 is TGTGCCAGCAGTTACTCGACAGCTGGCAGCTATAGCAATCAGCCCCAGCATTTT.

This clonotype came up a few times. The rearrangement joins TRBV28 to TRBJ2-2, with 9 bases identical to TRBD1. The CDR3 contains 16 residues. Germline V gives CDR1 MDHEN, CDR2 SYDVKM. V lost 4 bases to trimming and J lost 8 bases; unmatched junction nucleotides: 11. CDR3 DNA: TGTGCCAGCAGTTCCGGCCGGGACAGGGTGTGGGGGGAGCTGTTTTTT. It specifies CASSSGRDRVWGELFF.

This clonotype came up many times. V gene TRBV29-1 combines with J gene TRBJ2-1, with 7 bases matching TRBD1. Trimming at V came to 7 bases and at J to 3 bases, leaving 6 bases not matched to a gene. CDR1 SQVTM and CDR2 ANQGSEA come from the germline V gene. CDR3 length equals 13 residues. CDR3 nucleotide sequence: TGCAGCGCCTACAGGGGTAACTACAATGAGCAGTTCTTC. Amino acid sequence: CSAYRGNYNEQFF.

This clonotype appeared many times. The rearrangement uses TRBV4-3 and TRBJ2-2; 13 bases fit TRBD2. The CDR3 is made up of 18 amino acids. The J segment lost 3 bases and the V segment lost 2 bases, leaving 6 bases of the junction unmatched. Germline V gives CDR1 LGHNA, CDR2 YSLEER. For the CDR3, the DNA is TGCGCCAGCAGCCAACGACTAGCGGGGGGCCGCGACACCGGGGAGCTGTTTTTT. The encoded protein is CASSQRLAGGRDTGELFF.

The chain has TRBV19 and TRBJ1-5, with 9 positions matching TRBD1. The CDR3 runs 16 residues. Germline lookup yields CDR1 LNHDA and CDR2 SQIVND (reference sequence). V was clipped by 4 bases and J by 5 bases; unmatched bases: 9. The CDR3 protein is CASSTPDRGRDQPQHF. CDR3 bases: TGTGCCAGTAGTACGCCGGACAGGGGTCGAGATCAGCCCCAGCATTTT.

This clonotype was observed at least ten times. The chain combines TRBV29-1 with TRBJ2-3; D gene ambiguous. The germline V and J ends were trimmed by 3 bases and 4 bases, with 8 bases remaining between them. This CDR3 is built from 12 residues. CDR1 is SQVTM and CDR2 is ANQGSEA in the germline V gene. The CDR3 nucleotides are TGCAGCGTTGACTCCGGCCCAGATACGCAGTATTTT. Residues: CSVDSGPDTQYF.

This chain connects TRBV20-1 to TRBJ1-1; no definite D call. This CDR3 contains 16 residues. V lost 1 base and J lost 6, with 21 bases in between. Germline V gene sequence: CDR1 DFQATT, CDR2 SNEGSKA (reference sequence). CDR3 in DNA: TGCAGTGCTAGAGGACTTTACCAAGCCCGAGGCCCTGAAGCTTTCTTT. This translates into CSARGLYQARGPEAFF.

Many counts were recorded for this clonotype. The V and J genes are TRBV5-1 and TRBJ2-5, with 9 bases lining up with TRBD1. The CDR3 runs 16 residues. Germline lookup yields CDR1 SGHRS and CDR2 YFSETQ. With 0 bases clipped from V and 1 base from J, the junction kept 4 bases outside the gene matches. The chain's CDR3 is CASSLDRGRLQETQYF. CDR3 nucleotides: TGCGCCAGCAGCTTGGACAGGGGGCGCCTCCAAGAGACCCAGTACTTC.

The J gene is TRBJ1-5, the V gene TRBV20-1; D is unclear. Germline CDR1 is DFQATT and CDR2 is SNEGSKA (reference sequence). CDR3 length equals 13 residues. Trimming stripped 4 bases from V and 2 bases from J, with 9 bases between. CDR3 coding DNA: TGCAGTGCTATTACTTCGGGCAATCAGCCCCAGCATTTT. It is translated as CSAITSGNQPQHF.

There are many counts of this clonotype. The V gene is TRBV5-1, the J gene TRBJ2-1; 7 nucleotides agree with TRBD2. The V and J ends lost 1 base and 6 bases, in that order; junction bases with no gene match: 4. Germline CDR1 and CDR2: SGHRS and YFSETQ. This CDR3 contains 14 residues. The CDR3: CASSLSQRGNEQFF. The CDR3 DNA follows: TGCGCCAGCAGCTTGTCGCAGCGGGGCAATGAGCAGTTCTTC.